A selection of T cell receptor beta chains follows, all from one sample in a study of early T cells in non-severe SARS-CoV-2 infection. MiXCR, run by TCRdb on the 5' RACE reads, gives a single entry per CDR3 protein. This table has over 100,000 distinct CDR3 sequences, about an eighth appearing once. The sample was whole blood. Source of these receptors: an adult who was a healthcare worker with PCR-confirmed SARS-CoV-2 infection or an uninfected control (not recorded which). Each CDR3 is given with its conserved first and last residue. Fields, in order: J gene, V gene, D gene, clone size, CDR3 DNA, CDR3 protein. A D gene is named only where the DNA matches it firmly. Clone sizes are given selectively: once, few, many, or a class where the clone is expanded.

j_call: TRBJ2-3
v_call: TRBV6-2/TRBV6-3
d_call: .
clone_size: many
cdr3_nt: TGTGCCAGCAGTTTGGTCGGGAATGTAGATACGCAGTATTTT
cdr3_aa: CASSLVGNVDTQYF

j_call: TRBJ2-7
v_call: TRBV21-1
d_call: .
clone_size: few
cdr3_nt: TGTGCCAGCCTTCGGAATAGTGGGGACAGAAGTTACGAGCAGTACTTC
cdr3_aa: CASLRNSGDRSYEQYF

j_call: TRBJ2-7
v_call: TRBV28
d_call: .
clone_size: .
cdr3_nt: TGTGCCAGCAGCCCTGGAGGGGGAAGGACCTACGAGCAGTACTTC
cdr3_aa: CASSPGGGRTYEQYF

j_call: TRBJ2-5
v_call: TRBV2
d_call: TRBD1
clone_size: few
cdr3_nt: TGTGCCAGCACCCCCGGGACAGGGAGACAAAAGACCCAGTACTTC
cdr3_aa: CASTPGTGRQKTQYF

j_call: TRBJ1-1
v_call: TRBV18
d_call: .
clone_size: many
cdr3_nt: TGTGCCAGCTCACCGCAGACAGAGAACACTGAAGCTTTCTTT
cdr3_aa: CASSPQTENTEAFF

j_call: TRBJ2-7
v_call: TRBV27
d_call: .
clone_size: .
cdr3_nt: TGTGCCAGCAGCCCCCAACAGGCCGCCTACGAGCAGTACTTC
cdr3_aa: CASSPQQAAYEQYF

j_call: TRBJ1-5
v_call: TRBV19
d_call: TRBD1
clone_size: .
cdr3_nt: TGTGCCAGTATCCGGACAGGGTCGAGCAATCAGCCCCAGCATTTT
cdr3_aa: CASIRTGSSNQPQHF

j_call: TRBJ2-1
v_call: TRBV7-9
d_call: TRBD2
clone_size: many
cdr3_nt: TGTGCCAGCAGCTTAACCGGGAGGTACAATGAGCAGTTCTTC
cdr3_aa: CASSLTGRYNEQFF

j_call: TRBJ2-3
v_call: TRBV20-1
d_call: TRBD1
clone_size: many
cdr3_nt: TGCAGTGCTTCTTACGTGACAGGGGTAGATACGCAGTATTTT
cdr3_aa: CSASYVTGVDTQYF

j_call: TRBJ2-3
v_call: TRBV7-2
d_call: .
clone_size: .
cdr3_nt: TGTGCCAGCAGCTTAGGAGGTGTGCCGACAGATACGCAGTATTTT
cdr3_aa: CASSLGGVPTDTQYF

j_call: TRBJ2-3
v_call: TRBV7-9
d_call: .
clone_size: few
cdr3_nt: TGTGCCAGCAGCTTAACGAATACGCAGTATTTT
cdr3_aa: CASSLTNTQYF

j_call: TRBJ1-5
v_call: TRBV28
d_call: TRBD1
clone_size: .
cdr3_nt: TGTGCCAGCAGTTTAAACAGGGGGGAGAATCAGCCCCAGCATTTT
cdr3_aa: CASSLNRGENQPQHF

j_call: TRBJ2-1
v_call: TRBV20-1
d_call: TRBD2
clone_size: .
cdr3_nt: TGCAGTGCTAGGTCGCTAGCGGGCAATGAGCAGTTCTTC
cdr3_aa: CSARSLAGNEQFF

j_call: TRBJ2-3
v_call: TRBV28
d_call: TRBD2
clone_size: many
cdr3_nt: TGTGCCAGCAGTCCCGGGCTAGCGGAGTCCTCAGATACGCAGTATTTT
cdr3_aa: CASSPGLAESSDTQYF

j_call: TRBJ2-1
v_call: TRBV20-1
d_call: .
clone_size: few
cdr3_nt: TGCAGTGTGTGGGATGAGCAGTTCTTC
cdr3_aa: CSVWDEQFF

j_call: TRBJ2-2
v_call: TRBV10-2
d_call: .
clone_size: many
cdr3_nt: TGCGCCAGCAGACAGGGTGACGCCGGGGAGCTGTTTTTT
cdr3_aa: CASRQGDAGELFF

j_call: TRBJ2-3
v_call: TRBV28
d_call: TRBD2
clone_size: .
cdr3_nt: TGTGCCAGCAGAAGCGGGACTAGCGGGAACCAGTATTTT
cdr3_aa: CASRSGTSGNQYF

j_call: TRBJ2-3
v_call: TRBV6-1
d_call: TRBD2
clone_size: many
cdr3_nt: TGTGCCAGCAGGACTAGCGGGGGCGATACGCAGTATTTT
cdr3_aa: CASRTSGGDTQYF

j_call: TRBJ1-4
v_call: TRBV6-5
d_call: .
clone_size: few
cdr3_nt: TGTGCCAGCAGCAGGACCGAAGGCGAAAAACTGTTTTTT
cdr3_aa: CASSRTEGEKLFF

j_call: TRBJ1-5
v_call: TRBV12-3/TRBV12-4
d_call: .
clone_size: many
cdr3_nt: TGTGCCAGCAGCCGAAACCGGGACCACTCGTCGCCCCAGCATTTT
cdr3_aa: CASSRNRDHSSPQHF

j_call: TRBJ2-3
v_call: TRBV5-1
d_call: .
clone_size: many
cdr3_nt: TGCGCCAGCAGTCAAGGGGATACGCAGTATTTT
cdr3_aa: CASSQGDTQYF

j_call: TRBJ1-6
v_call: TRBV12-3/TRBV12-4
d_call: .
clone_size: few
cdr3_nt: TGTGCCAGCGCTACACGGAATTCACCCCTCCACTTT
cdr3_aa: CASATRNSPLHF

j_call: TRBJ1-1
v_call: TRBV4-3
d_call: .
clone_size: .
cdr3_nt: TGCGCCAGCAGCCAAGATTTAAAGGCGATTAACACTGAAGCTTTCTTT
cdr3_aa: CASSQDLKAINTEAFF

j_call: TRBJ2-5
v_call: TRBV7-2
d_call: .
clone_size: .
cdr3_nt: TGTGCCAGCAGCAGGAGGGCAGGGGATGGGGAGACCCAGTACTTC
cdr3_aa: CASSRRAGDGETQYF

j_call: TRBJ1-1
v_call: TRBV14
d_call: .
clone_size: .
cdr3_nt: TGTGCCAGCAGCCAAGCAGGCTGGGCGAACACTGAAGCTTTCTTT
cdr3_aa: CASSQAGWANTEAFF

j_call: TRBJ1-5
v_call: TRBV20-1
d_call: .
clone_size: many
cdr3_nt: TGCAGTGCTACCCCGGGGGGTCCTTTTAGCAATCAGCCCCAGCATTTT
cdr3_aa: CSATPGGPFSNQPQHF

j_call: TRBJ2-1
v_call: TRBV5-4
d_call: TRBD2
clone_size: .
cdr3_nt: TGTGCCAGCAGCATCATTAGCGGGAGCGCGGGCAATGAGCAGTTCTTC
cdr3_aa: CASSIISGSAGNEQFF

j_call: TRBJ2-5
v_call: TRBV7-8
d_call: TRBD2
clone_size: few
cdr3_nt: TGTGCCAGCAGCCCCCGGGCAGGGAGGGGAGAGACCCAGTACTTC
cdr3_aa: CASSPRAGRGETQYF

j_call: TRBJ2-7
v_call: TRBV20-1
d_call: .
clone_size: many
cdr3_nt: TGCAGTGCTATTAGCGGAATCGAGCAGTACTTC
cdr3_aa: CSAISGIEQYF

j_call: TRBJ1-5
v_call: TRBV6-1
d_call: .
clone_size: few
cdr3_nt: TGTGCCAGCATTCCGGACAGATTGCAGCCCCAGCATTTT
cdr3_aa: CASIPDRLQPQHF

j_call: TRBJ2-1
v_call: TRBV6-2/TRBV6-3
d_call: .
clone_size: few
cdr3_nt: TGTGCCAGCAGTTTCGACTGGAACAATGAGCAGTTCTTC
cdr3_aa: CASSFDWNNEQFF

j_call: TRBJ2-5
v_call: TRBV12-3/TRBV12-4
d_call: .
clone_size: .
cdr3_nt: TGTGCCAGCAGTTTAGGTCTAGGGGGGGGAGAGACCCAGTACTTC
cdr3_aa: CASSLGLGGGETQYF

j_call: TRBJ2-7
v_call: TRBV11-2
d_call: TRBD2
clone_size: few
cdr3_nt: TGTGCCAGCAGCTTAGTTCGCACTAGCGGGCCCATCTACGAGCAGTACTTC
cdr3_aa: CASSLVRTSGPIYEQYF

j_call: TRBJ2-7
v_call: TRBV25-1
d_call: .
clone_size: .
cdr3_nt: TGTGCCAGCAGTCCCCGGGACTGGTACGAGCAGTACTTC
cdr3_aa: CASSPRDWYEQYF

j_call: TRBJ1-6
v_call: TRBV9
d_call: .
clone_size: many
cdr3_nt: TGTGCCAGCAGCGCGCGGGGCAGGGTGGATTCACCCCTCCACTTT
cdr3_aa: CASSARGRVDSPLHF

j_call: TRBJ2-5
v_call: TRBV12-3/TRBV12-4
d_call: .
clone_size: many
cdr3_nt: TGTGCCAGCAGTCCGCGGCGGCCCGAGACCCAGTACTTC
cdr3_aa: CASSPRRPETQYF

j_call: TRBJ2-5
v_call: TRBV20-1
d_call: .
clone_size: many
cdr3_nt: TGCAGTGCTAGAGATCCAAGACTCAAAGAGACCCAGTACTTC
cdr3_aa: CSARDPRLKETQYF

j_call: TRBJ2-1
v_call: TRBV9
d_call: TRBD2
clone_size: .
cdr3_nt: TGTGCCAGCAGCGCCGGGACTAGTAATGAGCAGTTCTTC
cdr3_aa: CASSAGTSNEQFF

j_call: TRBJ2-1
v_call: TRBV12-3/TRBV12-4
d_call: TRBD1
clone_size: .
cdr3_nt: TGTGCCAGCACTTCACAGGGGGCCTACAATGAGCAGTTCTTC
cdr3_aa: CASTSQGAYNEQFF

j_call: TRBJ2-7
v_call: TRBV7-9
d_call: TRBD2
clone_size: few
cdr3_nt: TGTGCCAGCAGCTTAGTAGCGGGAGTTAACGAGCAGTACTTC
cdr3_aa: CASSLVAGVNEQYF

j_call: TRBJ1-4
v_call: TRBV29-1
d_call: .
clone_size: .
cdr3_nt: TGCAGCGTTGGGCAGGCGGGATCCGATGAAAAACTGTTTTTT
cdr3_aa: CSVGQAGSDEKLFF

j_call: TRBJ2-4
v_call: TRBV4-1
d_call: .
clone_size: .
cdr3_nt: TGCGCCAGCAGCCAGACGGAACTTAAAAACATTCAGTACTTC
cdr3_aa: CASSQTELKNIQYF

j_call: TRBJ2-4
v_call: TRBV6-2/TRBV6-3
d_call: TRBD2
clone_size: .
cdr3_nt: TGTGCCAGCAGTTCTAGCGGGAGATTCGGCAAAAACATTCAGTACTTC
cdr3_aa: CASSSSGRFGKNIQYF

j_call: TRBJ2-2
v_call: TRBV20-1
d_call: TRBD1
clone_size: many
cdr3_nt: TGCAGTGCGGAACAGACAGGGGTCCGGGAGCTGTTTTTT
cdr3_aa: CSAEQTGVRELFF

j_call: TRBJ1-4
v_call: TRBV6-6
d_call: .
clone_size: .
cdr3_nt: TGTGCCAGCAGCATGATGGGAAAACTGTTTTTT
cdr3_aa: CASSMMGKLFF